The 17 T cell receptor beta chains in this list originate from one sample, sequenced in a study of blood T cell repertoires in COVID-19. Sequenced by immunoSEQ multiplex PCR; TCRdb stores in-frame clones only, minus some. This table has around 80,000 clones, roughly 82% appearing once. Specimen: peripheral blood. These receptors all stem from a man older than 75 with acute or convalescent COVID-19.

The CDR3 sequence is CASSKQGQGAYEQFF. Written as DNA, the CDR3 is TGTGCCAGCAGCAAGCAGGGACAGGGGGCTTATGAGCAGTTCTTC. This chain links TRBV11-3 with TRBJ2-1; TRBD1 matches 12 bases. The V gene's germline CDR1 is SGHNT and CDR2 YENEEA. Unmatched junction bases numbered 7, after V lost 5 bases and J lost 8 bases. The CDR3 consists of 15 residues.

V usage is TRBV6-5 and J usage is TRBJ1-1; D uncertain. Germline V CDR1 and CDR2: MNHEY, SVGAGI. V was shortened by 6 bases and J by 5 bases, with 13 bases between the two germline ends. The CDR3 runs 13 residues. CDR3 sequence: CASSPPSRTEAFF. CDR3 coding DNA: TGTGCCAGCAGCCCCCCTAGTCGAACTGAAGCTTTCTTT.

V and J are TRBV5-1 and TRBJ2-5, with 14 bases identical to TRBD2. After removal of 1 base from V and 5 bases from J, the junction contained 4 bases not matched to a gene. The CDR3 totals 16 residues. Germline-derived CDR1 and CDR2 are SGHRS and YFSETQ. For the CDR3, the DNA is TGCGCCAGCAGCTTGCAGACTAGCGGGGGGGCGGAGACCCAGTACTTC. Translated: CASSLQTSGGAETQYF.

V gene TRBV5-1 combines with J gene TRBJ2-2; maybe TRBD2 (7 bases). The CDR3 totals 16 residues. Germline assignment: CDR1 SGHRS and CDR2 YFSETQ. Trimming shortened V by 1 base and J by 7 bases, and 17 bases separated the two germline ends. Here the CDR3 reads CASSLPFGGQGGELFF. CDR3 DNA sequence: TGCGCCAGCAGCTTGCCCTTCGGGGGGCAAGGCGGGGAGCTGTTTTTT.

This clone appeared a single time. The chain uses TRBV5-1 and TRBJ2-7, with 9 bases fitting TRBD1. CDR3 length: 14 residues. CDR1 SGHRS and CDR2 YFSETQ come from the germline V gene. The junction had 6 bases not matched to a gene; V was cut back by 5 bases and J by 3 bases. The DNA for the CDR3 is TGCGCCAGCAGTTTACCGGGACAGGGCTACGAGCAGTACTTC. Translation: CASSLPGQGYEQYF. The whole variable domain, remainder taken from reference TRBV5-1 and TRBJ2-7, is KAGVTQTPRYLIKTRGQQVTLSCSPISGHRSVSWYQQTPGQGLQFLFEYFSETQRNKGNFPGRFSGRQFSNSRSEMNVSTLELGDSALYLCASSLPGQGYEQYFGPGTRLTVT.

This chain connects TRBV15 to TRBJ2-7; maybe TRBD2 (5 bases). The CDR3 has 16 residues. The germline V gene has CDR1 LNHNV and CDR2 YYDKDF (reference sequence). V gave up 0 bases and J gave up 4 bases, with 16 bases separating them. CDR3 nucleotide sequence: TGTGCCACCAGCAGAGAAATCGGAGGAGAGCTGTACGAGCAGTACTTC. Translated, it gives CATSREIGGELYEQYF.

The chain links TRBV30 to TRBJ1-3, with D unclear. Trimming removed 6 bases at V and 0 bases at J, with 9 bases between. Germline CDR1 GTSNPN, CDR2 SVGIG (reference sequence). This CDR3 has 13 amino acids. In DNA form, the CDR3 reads TGTGCCTGTACGGAGACCTCTGGAAACACCATATATTTT. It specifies CACTETSGNTIYF.

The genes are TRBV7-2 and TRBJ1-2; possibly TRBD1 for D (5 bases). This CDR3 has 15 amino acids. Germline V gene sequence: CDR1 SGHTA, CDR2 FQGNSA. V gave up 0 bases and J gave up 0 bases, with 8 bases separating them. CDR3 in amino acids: CASSLAPTANYGYTF. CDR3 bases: TGTGCCAGCAGCTTAGCGCCGACAGCTAACTATGGCTACACCTTC.

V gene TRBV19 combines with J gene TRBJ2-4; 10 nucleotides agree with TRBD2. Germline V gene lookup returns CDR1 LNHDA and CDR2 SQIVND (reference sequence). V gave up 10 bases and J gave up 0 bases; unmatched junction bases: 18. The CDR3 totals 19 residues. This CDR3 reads CATTPRASGGDLAKNIQYF. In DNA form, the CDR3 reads TGTGCCACCACCCCGAGGGCTAGCGGGGGAGACCTAGCCAAAAACATTCAGTACTTC.

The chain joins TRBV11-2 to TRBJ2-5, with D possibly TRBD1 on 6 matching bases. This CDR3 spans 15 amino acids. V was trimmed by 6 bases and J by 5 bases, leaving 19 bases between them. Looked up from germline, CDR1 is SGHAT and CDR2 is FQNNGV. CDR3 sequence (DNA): TGTGCCAGCAGGTTACCCTACAGGGACACGGAGACCCAGTACTTC. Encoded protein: CASRLPYRDTETQYF. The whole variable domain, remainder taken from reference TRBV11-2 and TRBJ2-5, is EAGVAQSPRYKIIEKRQSVAFWCNPISGHATLYWYQQILGQGPKLLIQFQNNGVVDDSQLPKDRFSAERLKGVDSTLKIQPAKLEDSAVYLCASRLPYRDTETQYFGPGTRLLVL.

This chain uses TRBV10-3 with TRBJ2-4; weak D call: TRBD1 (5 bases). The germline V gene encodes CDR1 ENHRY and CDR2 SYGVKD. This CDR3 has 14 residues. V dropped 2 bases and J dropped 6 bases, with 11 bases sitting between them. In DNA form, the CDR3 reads TGTGCCATCAGTGAGGGTCAGGGTGGAAACATTCAGTACTTC. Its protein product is CAISEGQGGNIQYF.

This CDR3 is CASSISISGNTIYF. In DNA, the CDR3 is TGTGCCAGTAGTATATCAATCTCTGGAAACACCATATATTTT. J is TRBJ1-3 and V is TRBV19; D gene unclear. Per the germline V gene, CDR1 is LNHDA and CDR2 is SQIVND (reference sequence). The V end lost 2 bases, the J end lost 0 bases, and 5 bases lay between the germline ends. This CDR3 comprises 14 residues.

In nucleotides, the CDR3 is TGTGCCAGCAGTTTACAGAAAAATCAGCCCCAGCATTTT. Its protein product is CASSLQKNQPQHF. The chain employs TRBV28 and TRBJ1-5; D is unresolved. Trimming took 2 bases from V and 4 from J, leaving 6 bases between them. Germline lookup yields CDR1 MDHEN and CDR2 SYDVKM. CDR3 length: 13 residues.

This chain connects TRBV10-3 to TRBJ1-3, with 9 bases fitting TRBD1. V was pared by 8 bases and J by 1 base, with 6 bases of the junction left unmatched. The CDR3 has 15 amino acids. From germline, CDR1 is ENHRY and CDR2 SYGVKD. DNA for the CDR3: TGTGCCATCGGGGGACAGGGCCTTTCTGGAAACACCATATATTTT. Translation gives CAIGGQGLSGNTIYF.

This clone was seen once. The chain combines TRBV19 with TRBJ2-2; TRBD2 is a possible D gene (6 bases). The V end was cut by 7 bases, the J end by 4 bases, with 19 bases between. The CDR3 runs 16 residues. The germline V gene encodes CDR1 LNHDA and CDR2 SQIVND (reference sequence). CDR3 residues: CASKGAQGGSTGELFF. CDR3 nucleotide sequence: TGTGCCAGTAAAGGGGCCCAGGGAGGTAGCACCGGGGAGCTGTTTTTT.

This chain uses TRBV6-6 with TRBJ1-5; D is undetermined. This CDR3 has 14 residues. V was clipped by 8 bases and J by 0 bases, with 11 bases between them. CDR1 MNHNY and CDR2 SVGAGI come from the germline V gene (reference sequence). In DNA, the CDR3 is TGTGCCAGCCGAACAGCTTATAGCAATCAGCCCCAGCATTTT. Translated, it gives CASRTAYSNQPQHF.

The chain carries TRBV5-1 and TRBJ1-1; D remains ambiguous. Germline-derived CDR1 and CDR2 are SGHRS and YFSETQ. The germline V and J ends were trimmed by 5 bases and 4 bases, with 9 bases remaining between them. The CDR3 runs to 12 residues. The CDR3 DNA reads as TGCGCCAGCAGGCGGGAGGGCACTGAAGCTTTCTTT. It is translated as CASRREGTEAFF.